This T cell receptor beta chain was retrieved from a study of blood T cell repertoires in COVID-19. Whole-study context: Collection of acute and convalescent COVID-19 samples took place in the United States, Italy and Spain. In each case, the material was cDNA or gDNA derived from T cells, B-cell-depleted T cells, or PBMCs.

Study processing details: Reference gene primer amplification gave nucleated cell count estimates. Measured with immunoSEQ multiplex PCR; TCRdb has only the in-frame clones, and not every one. The V and J calls and clone size were taken over from that table, and D and trimming were inferred from the DNA. The top ten clones hold just under 4% of a sample with about 350,000 clones, around nine tenths of them seen once. Seattle's enrolled individuals joined amid active infection and were then monitored longitudinally. The germline CDR1 and CDR2 sequences are SGHRS and YFSETQ. The junction had 15 bases not matched to a gene; V was cut back by 3 bases and J by 10 bases. The CDR3 sequence is 16 residues long.

J is TRBJ2-1 and V is TRBV5-1, with 8 bases fitting TRBD2. Sequenced material: peripheral blood. The TCR comes from a woman in her sixties or seventies with COVID-19, enrolled during active disease. The DNA of the CDR3 is TGCGCCAGCAGCTCATACGACGGACTAGCAACGAGAGAGCAGTTCTTC. It is translated as CASSSYDGLATREQFF.